This T cell receptor (beta chain) was sequenced in a study of cytomegalovirus exposure and HLA in healthy donors. Study results and caveats: In an earlier analysis, productive rearrangement rates for most beta V segments clustered near 87% or 30%.

The PCR ran on 60 Vbeta and 13 Jbeta primers. The data were produced by immunoSEQ multiplex PCR, yet TCRdb's version contains in-frame clones alone and is incomplete. The sample records about 190,000 clones, roughly 80% being singletons. The CDR3 has 14 amino acids. With 2 bases removed from V and 5 bases from J, the gap between germline ends came to 13 bases. The germline V gene has CDR1 SEHNR and CDR2 FQNEAQ (reference sequence). By its share, this clone is medium-sized. The antigen remains unidentified. This sequence was found in a woman in her twenties or thirties in good health and CMV-seropositive. The chain joins TRBV7-9 to TRBJ2-7, with D maybe TRBD2 (5 bases). Sample: PBMCs. CDR3 loop: CASSLTRGFDEQYF. The CDR3 coding sequence is TGTGCCAGCAGCTTAACCCGGGGATTCGACGAGCAGTACTTC.